Described below is a single TCR beta chain sequence and its context. This clonotype was detected only a few times. Its recognized antigen is unknown. Nothing much larger sits one base from this clone, and base qualities are not available. Including the terminal cysteine and phenylalanine, the CDR3 comprises 13 residues. Only CDR3 DNA remains: 39 bases, in frame from the first base. The germline V gene gives CDR1 as MNHEY and CDR2 as SVGEGT. Cut back by 7 bases and 7 bases, the V and J ends lie 14 bases apart. This entry belongs to a study of blood T cells in healthy people across ages (dated by TCRdb to about 2015). At the level of the whole study: Template switching captured roughly one uniquely barcoded TCR beta cDNA molecule per two T cells in model experiments. To track age-related changes in TCR beta repertoire diversity, the study relied on deep sequencing normalized with unique cDNA molecular identifiers. Four age groups were formed from the donors: young (average 16 years), middle-aged (approximately 40), aged (approximately 60) and long-lived (more than 75). To avoid experimental bias, donors of different ages were spread randomly across the sequencing lanes. Using the same blood draw, the study looked at two additional independent replicas of 1 million unique cDNA reads for two donors, one aged 18 to 30 and the other aged 80 or older.

The donors were 40 or so Caucasian individuals from Russia, aged roughly 6 to 90 years, who were systemically healthy. Each donor gave approximately 10 milliliters of peripheral blood, collected into EDTA-treated Vacutainer tubes. Ficoll-Paque density-gradient centrifugation was used to isolate PBMCs, with at least 6.5 million per sample. Total RNA was extracted from PBMCs with Trizol reagent, with at least 5.5 micrograms obtained per sample. For every donor, an aliquot of PBMCs went through flow cytometry to measure the percentages of naive CD45RAhigh/CD27high T cells. Broad study findings and their caveats: Because the CMV infection status of the donors was unknown, age-related changes in expanded clonotypes may potentially have been confounded. Because profiling used bulk unsorted PBMCs, naive and antigen-experienced compartments could not be compared conclusively. Estimates of total diversity based on one million sequenced T cells were considered lower bounds and underestimates. The percentage of naive T cells measured by flow cytometry correlated strongly with observed TCR beta diversity. As age increased, observed TCR beta diversity per million T cells dropped in a roughly linear way, and a significant reduction was already evident by age 40. Compared with the aged group, the long-lived group had more naive CD4+ T cells, fewer expanded clones and increased TCR diversity, suggesting age selection.

Library generation was performed with 5' RACE. The sequencer was an Illumina HiSeq 2500. The second PCR ran for about 7 to 11 cycles and used a J-beta primer mix along with a sample-barcoded 5' primer. Each TCR beta cDNA molecule received a unique molecular identifier from a template-switch 5' adaptor carrying 12 random nucleotides. At least 2.5 million CDR3-containing paired-end reads were obtained from each sample. First-strand cDNA synthesis was performed from all RNA using the Mint cDNA synthesis kit, with priming by a TRBC-specific oligonucleotide. After uracil-DNA glycosylase treatment, a first 18-cycle PCR used universal primers M1SS and BC2_uni_R on all cDNA. Regarding the original processing steps: For normalization, 1 million high-quality reads were randomly selected from each sample, with every read carrying a distinct molecular identifier. Reads with shared molecular identifiers were discarded instead of being binned into consensus sequences. MiTCR, with a Q25 quality threshold and the strictest error-elimination algorithm, was used for CDR3 identification, clonotype clustering and error correction. A nonparametric unseen species model with Euler transformation was used to estimate a lower bound on total TCR beta diversity. TCRdb ran its own pipeline on the public reads, namely fastp trimming at Q25 and MiXCR clone calling, and kept in-frame beta chains. Rows are unified per CDR3 protein, each entry keeping the most common DNA and genes. The V and J calls were not made by the authors but by TCRdb's processing. The sample table lists roughly 500,000 distinct CDR3 sequences, about 25% of them with a count of one. The ten largest clones take up about 18% of the sample.

The clonotype comes from a woman in her 70s in good health. This sequence uses TRBV6-2 or TRBV6-3 and TRBJ1-5; a tentative D call is TRBD1 (5 bases match). Sequencing used blood. The DNA sequence reads TGTGCCAGCACCGAATGGGGGGGACAGCCCCAGCATTTT. Translated, this gives CASTEWGGQPQHF.